A single sample is the source of the 14 T cell receptor beta chains below, sequenced in a study of somatic mutations in cytotoxic T cells in rheumatoid arthritis. TCRdb keeps only in-frame clones here, not all; method: immunoSEQ multiplex PCR. The top ten clones hold around 40% of a sample with 4,000 to 6,000 clones, approximately 80% of them seen once. The sample taken for sequencing was CD8+ T cells sorted from blood. The receptors here all came from a man between 65 and 85 years old with rheumatoid arthritis.

In this sample, this clone turned up a few times. This rearrangement joins TRBV10-3 to TRBJ2-7, with unresolved D. V dropped 10 bases and J dropped 2 bases, with 15 bases sitting between them. This CDR3 has 13 amino acids. Looked up from germline, CDR1 is ENHRY and CDR2 is SYGVKD. This CDR3 reads CATGILGAYEQYF. CDR3 bases: TGTGCCACCGGAATCCTAGGCGCCTACGAGCAGTACTTC.

In this sample, this clone turned up a few times. V and J are TRBV6-5 and TRBJ2-1; 7 bases agree with TRBD2. CDR1 is MNHEY, CDR2 SVGAGI, per germline. The CDR3 consists of 15 residues. Trimming removed 4 bases from V and 5 bases from J; junction bases left unmatched: 8. The CDR3 DNA reads TGTGCCAGCAGTTGGGCGGCTAGCGGAAACAATGAGCAGTTCTTC. It yields the protein CASSWAASGNNEQFF.

V gene TRBV27 combines with J gene TRBJ1-1; 9 nucleotides align to TRBD1. CDR1 and CDR2 from the germline V gene are MNHEY and SMNVEV (reference sequence). V dropped 8 bases and J dropped 5; count of bases not matched to a gene: 15. This CDR3 has 16 residues. The CDR3 protein is CASQLNYRGPRTEAFF. The CDR3 bases are TGTGCCAGCCAGCTAAACTACAGGGGGCCGAGGACTGAAGCTTTCTTT.

The CDR3 DNA reads TGTGCCAGTAGTATCTCTAGCGGGAGCTCGGAGTACTTC. Amino acids: CASSISSGSSEYF. This sequence joins TRBV19 and TRBJ2-7; 10 bases map to TRBD2. V shed 3 bases, J shed 11 bases, and the junction held 7 bases outside the gene matches. Germline lookup yields CDR1 LNHDA and CDR2 SQIVND (reference sequence). CDR3 size: 13 residues.

The CDR3 coding sequence is TGTGCCAGCAGCCACAGGGGTGACGGCCAAGAGACCCAGTACTTC. This codes for CASSHRGDGQETQYF. This chain uses TRBV14 with TRBJ2-5, with D possibly matching TRBD1 (6 bases). The ends were cut back, 3 bases at V and 1 base at J, with 12 bases in the middle. This CDR3 comprises 15 residues. From germline, CDR1 is SGHDN and CDR2 FVKESK.

The genes are TRBV27 and TRBJ2-3; D is unresolved. V lost 4 bases and J lost 0, with 5 bases in between. This CDR3 is 13 amino acids long. In germline, CDR1 is MNHEY, CDR2 SMNVEV (reference sequence). The chain's CDR3 is CASSSVSTDTQYF. The CDR3, as DNA: TGTGCCAGCAGTTCTGTTAGCACAGATACGCAGTATTTT.

A note on this clone: This likely reflects a read error, since a far larger clone is one base away. The chain has TRBV7-9 and TRBJ1-3; D might be TRBD1 (6 bases). V was cut by 4 bases and J by 0 bases, with 13 bases left in between. Per the germline V gene, CDR1 is SEHNR and CDR2 is FQNEAQ (reference sequence). The CDR3 is made up of 16 amino acids. DNA of the CDR3: TGTGCCAGCAGCTCGGACAGCCAGAGCTCTGGAAACACCATATATTTT. It is translated as CASSSDSQSSGNTIYF.

The rearrangement uses TRBV11-1 and TRBJ2-5; perhaps TRBD1 as D (5 bases). The V end was cut by 5 bases, the J end by 1 base, with 11 bases between. Germline CDR1 and CDR2: SGHAT and FQDESV (reference sequence). There are 14 residues in the CDR3. The CDR3 sequence: CASSLGQAQETQYF. CDR3 bases: TGTGCCAGCAGCCTCGGACAAGCCCAAGAGACCCAGTACTTC.

This chain's CDR3 is CASSSSLGTSGRYEQYF. The CDR3 DNA sequence: TGTGCCAGCAGCTCAAGCCTCGGGACTAGCGGAAGATACGAGCAGTACTTC. J is TRBJ2-7 and V is TRBV28; 11 nucleotides line up with TRBD2. Germline V CDR1 and CDR2: MDHEN, SYDVKM. V lost 6 bases to trimming and J lost 4 bases; unmatched junction nucleotides: 14. CDR3 length equals 17 residues.

The chain uses TRBV19 and TRBJ2-3, with 8 bases that match TRBD2. This CDR3 contains 14 residues. Germline V gene sequence: CDR1 LNHDA, CDR2 SQIVND (reference sequence). V dropped 5 bases and J dropped 4; count of bases not matched to a gene: 5. CDR3 nucleotide sequence: TGTGCCAGTAGTCCGGGAGGGGGGGCAGATACGCAGTATTTT. Its protein is CASSPGGGADTQYF.

CDR3 region: CASSLDPGIGGETQYF. The CDR3 nucleotides read TGCGCCAGCAGCTTGGACCCGGGAATCGGAGGGGAGACCCAGTACTTC. The chain carries TRBV5-1 and TRBJ2-5, with TRBD2 as a possible D gene (6 bases). The CDR3 has 16 residues. CDR1 SGHRS and CDR2 YFSETQ come from the germline V gene. Between the trimmed V and J ends, which lost 0 bases and 5 bases, there was a span of 17 bases.

The chain has TRBV7-9 and TRBJ1-4; 7 nucleotides agree with TRBD1. The trim removed 2 bases at V and 3 bases at J, leaving 3 bases unmatched. Germline V gene lookup returns CDR1 SEHNR and CDR2 FQNEAQ (reference sequence). CDR3 length: 15 amino acids. CDR3 coding DNA: TGTGCCAGCAGCTTACGGGACAGCCCTAATGAAAAACTGTTTTTT. Its protein product is CASSLRDSPNEKLFF.

This chain connects TRBV11-2 to TRBJ2-7, with D uncertain. The CDR3 has 12 residues. V was pared by 8 bases and J by 5 bases, with 13 bases between. Per the germline V gene, CDR1 is SGHAT and CDR2 is FQNNGV. The CDR3 loop reads CASSWAVHEQYF. For the CDR3, the DNA is TGTGCCAGCTCATGGGCAGTCCACGAGCAGTACTTC.

This clone was counted a few times. Germline and junction disagree at one end, which may indicate a read error. The CDR3 region has the DNA TGCGCCAGCAGCTTGGGGGACAGGGAGGATGAAAAACTGTTTTTT. As protein: CASSLGDREDEKLFF. The chain uses TRBV5-4 and TRBJ1-4, with 9 bases aligning to TRBD1. The germline V gene has CDR1 SGHNT and CDR2 YYREEE (reference sequence). CDR3 length: 15 amino acids.